This T cell receptor (beta chain) was profiled in a study of technical replicates of blood from a few donors. Repertoires were generated with immunoSEQ multiplex PCR, while TCRdb's copy carries only in-frame clones and drops some. The repertoire holds 60,000 or so clones, approximately 90% seen once, with roughly 5.2% in the top ten. The germline CDR1 and CDR2 sequences are MNHEY and SMNVEV (reference sequence). Trimming took 4 bases from V and 0 from J; bases not matched to a gene: 8. The CDR3 length is 17 residues. The clonotype comes from a human donor in good health. Some clones in this sample may be carry-over from other donors' samples. V is TRBV27 and J is TRBJ2-5, with 10 bases lining up with TRBD2. The specimen sequenced was PBMCs. CDR3 coding DNA: TGTGCCAGCAGTTCGCAGACTAGCGGGCGATACCAAGAGACCCAGTACTTC. Its protein is CASSSQTSGRYQETQYF.